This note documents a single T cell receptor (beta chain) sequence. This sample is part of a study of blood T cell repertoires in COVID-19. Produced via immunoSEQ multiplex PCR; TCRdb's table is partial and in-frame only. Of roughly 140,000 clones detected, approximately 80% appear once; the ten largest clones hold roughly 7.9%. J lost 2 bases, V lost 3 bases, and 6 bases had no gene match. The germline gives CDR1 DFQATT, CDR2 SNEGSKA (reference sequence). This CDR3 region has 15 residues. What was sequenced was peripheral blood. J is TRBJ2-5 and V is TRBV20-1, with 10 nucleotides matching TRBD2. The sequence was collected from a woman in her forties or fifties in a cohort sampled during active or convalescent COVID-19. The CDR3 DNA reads TGCAGTGCTAGTGACATAGCGGGGGGTCAAGAGACCCAGTACTTC. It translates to CSASDIAGGQETQYF.